This TCR beta chain was identified in a study of T cell responses to AZD1222 COVID-19 vaccine. The table came from immunoSEQ multiplex PCR; TCRdb's copy has only in-frame clones and leaves some out. The sample includes 100,000 to 150,000 clones, about 90% of them seen just once. The germline V gene has CDR1 SQVTM and CDR2 ANQGSEA. The CDR3 sequence is 15 residues long. The germline V and J ends were trimmed by 2 bases and 2 bases, with 15 bases remaining between them. Regarding the study as a whole: Donors were chiefly white British, with a greater number of females, and clonal diversity was perhaps underestimated. Once two AZD1222 doses were given, Spike-specific TCR breadth and depth went up.

On this clone: As yet, its antigen is unknown.

The clonotype originates from an adult in good health. The sample in question was peripheral blood, obtained on day 0 of MenACWY control vaccination. J is TRBJ2-5 and V is TRBV29-1; the D gene could be TRBD1 or TRBD2 (5 bases each). CDR3 in amino acids: CSVESRDPEQETQYF. CDR3 sequence (DNA): TGCAGCGTTGAAAGTCGGGACCCCGAACAAGAGACCCAGTACTTC.